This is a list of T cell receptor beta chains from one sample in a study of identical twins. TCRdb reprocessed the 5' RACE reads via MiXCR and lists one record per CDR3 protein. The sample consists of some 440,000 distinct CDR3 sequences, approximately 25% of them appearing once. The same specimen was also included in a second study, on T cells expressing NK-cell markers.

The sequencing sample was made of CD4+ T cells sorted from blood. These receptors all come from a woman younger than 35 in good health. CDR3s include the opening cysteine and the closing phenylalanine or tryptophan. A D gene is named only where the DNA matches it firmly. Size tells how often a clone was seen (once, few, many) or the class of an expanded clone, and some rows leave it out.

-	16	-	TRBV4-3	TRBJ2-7	CASSLHGSGRTYEQYF	TGCGCCAGCAGCCTTCACGGAAGCGGGCGAACCTACGAGCAGTACTTC
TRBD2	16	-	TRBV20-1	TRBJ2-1	CSARVLAGYSYNEQFF	TGCAGTGCTAGAGTTTTAGCGGGGTACTCCTACAATGAGCAGTTCTTC
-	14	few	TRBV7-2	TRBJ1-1	CASSLLFRSTEAFF	TGTGCCAGCAGCTTATTATTTCGAAGCACTGAAGCTTTCTTT
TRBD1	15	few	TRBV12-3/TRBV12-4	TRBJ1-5	CASSSRQGGNQPQHF	TGTGCCAGCAGTTCCAGACAGGGCGGGAATCAGCCCCAGCATTTT
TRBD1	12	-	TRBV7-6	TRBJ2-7	CASSSEGQGQYF	TGTGCCAGCAGCTCCGAGGGACAGGGACAGTACTTC
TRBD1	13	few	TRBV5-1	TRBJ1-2	CASSSRTGFGYTF	TGCGCCAGCAGCTCCAGGACAGGTTTTGGCTACACCTTC
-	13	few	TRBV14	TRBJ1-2	CASSQDRMSGYTF	TGTGCCAGCAGCCAAGATAGAATGAGTGGCTACACCTTC
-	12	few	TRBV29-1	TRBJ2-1	CSVVATYNEQFF	TGCAGCGTTGTCGCGACCTACAATGAGCAGTTCTTC
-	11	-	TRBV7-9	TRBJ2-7	CASSLGWGQYF	TGTGCCAGCAGCCTCGGATGGGGGCAGTACTTC
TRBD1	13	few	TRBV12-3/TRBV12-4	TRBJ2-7	CASSTRQGWEQYF	TGTGCCAGCAGTACAAGACAGGGTTGGGAGCAGTACTTC
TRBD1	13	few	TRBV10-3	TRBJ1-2	CAITFDRGYGYTF	TGTGCCATCACCTTCGACAGGGGTTATGGCTACACCTTC
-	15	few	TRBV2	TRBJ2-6	CASSYQGTGANVLTF	TGTGCCAGCAGTTATCAGGGTACCGGGGCCAACGTCCTGACTTTC
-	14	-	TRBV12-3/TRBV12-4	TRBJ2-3	CASSFRISTDTQYF	TGTGCCAGCAGTTTCAGGATCTCCACAGATACGCAGTATTTT
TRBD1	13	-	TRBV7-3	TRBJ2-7	CASSDYNRGRQYF	TGTGCCAGCAGCGACTACAACAGGGGGAGGCAGTACTTC
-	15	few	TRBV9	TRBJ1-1	CASSVGSWGNTEAFF	TGTGCCAGCAGCGTAGGCTCTTGGGGTAACACTGAAGCTTTCTTT
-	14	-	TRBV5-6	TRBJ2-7	CASSLGLETHEQYF	TGTGCCAGCAGCTTGGGACTAGAAACCCACGAGCAGTACTTC
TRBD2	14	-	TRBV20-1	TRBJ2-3	CSAPPGPWGGTQYF	TGCAGTGCCCCACCCGGACCTTGGGGGGGTACGCAGTATTTT
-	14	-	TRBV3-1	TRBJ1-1	CASSQAGTNTEAFF	TGTGCCAGCAGCCAAGCGGGTACGAACACTGAAGCTTTCTTT
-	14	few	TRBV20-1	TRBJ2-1	CSAQQGNPYNEQFF	TGCAGTGCACAACAGGGTAACCCCTACAATGAGCAGTTCTTC
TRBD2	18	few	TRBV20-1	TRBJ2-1	CSAELAGGYGDTYNEQFF	TGCAGTGCCGAGTTAGCGGGAGGATATGGGGACACCTACAATGAGCAGTTCTTC
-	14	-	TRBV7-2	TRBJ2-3	CASSPTTYTDTQYF	TGTGCCAGCAGCCCAACTACCTACACAGATACGCAGTATTTT
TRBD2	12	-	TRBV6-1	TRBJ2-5	CASTTSGVTQYF	TGTGCCAGCACGACTAGCGGAGTGACCCAGTACTTC
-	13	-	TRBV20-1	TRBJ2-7	CSARGPQGYEQYF	TGCAGTGCTAGAGGCCCACAGGGATACGAGCAGTACTTC
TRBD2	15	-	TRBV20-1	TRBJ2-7	CSARKSSGSQYEQYF	TGCAGTGCTAGGAAAAGCAGCGGGAGCCAGTACGAGCAGTACTTC
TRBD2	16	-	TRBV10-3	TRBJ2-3	CAIRRGGGHLTDTQYF	TGTGCCATCCGGCGGGGGGGAGGGCATTTAACAGATACGCAGTATTTT
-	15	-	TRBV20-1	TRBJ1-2	CSARVGVLGSDGYTF	TGCAGTGCTAGAGTTGGGGTGTTGGGGTCGGACGGCTACACCTTC
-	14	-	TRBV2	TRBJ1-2	CASREGDSGYGYTF	TGTGCCAGCAGAGAGGGGGATTCGGGCTATGGCTACACCTTC
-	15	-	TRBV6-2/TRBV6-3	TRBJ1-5	CASSFPGPGNQPQHF	TGTGCCAGCAGTTTCCCGGGCCCCGGTAATCAGCCCCAGCATTTT
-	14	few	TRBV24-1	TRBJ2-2	CATRGPGDAGELFF	TGTGCCACCAGAGGCCCTGGGGACGCCGGGGAGCTGTTTTTT
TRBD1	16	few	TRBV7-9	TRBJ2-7	CASSLGDRRRSYEQYF	TGTGCCAGCAGCTTAGGGGACAGGCGTCGCTCCTACGAGCAGTACTTC
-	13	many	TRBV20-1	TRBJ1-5	CSARDDPNQPQHF	TGCAGTGCTAGAGATGATCCCAATCAGCCCCAGCATTTT
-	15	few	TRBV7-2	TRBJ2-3	CASSTRTARGDTQYF	TGTGCCAGCAGCACACGGACGGCGAGAGGGGATACGCAGTATTTT
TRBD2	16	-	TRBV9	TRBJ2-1	CASSATREDPYNEQFF	TGTGCCAGCAGCGCTACGCGGGAGGATCCCTACAATGAGCAGTTCTTC
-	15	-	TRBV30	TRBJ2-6	CAWSMGLAGANVLTF	TGTGCCTGGAGCATGGGGCTGGCTGGGGCCAACGTCCTGACTTTC
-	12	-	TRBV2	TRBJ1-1	CASNVGTPSAFF	TGTGCCAGCAACGTTGGGACGCCTAGTGCTTTCTTT
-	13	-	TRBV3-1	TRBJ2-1	CASSQVRDNEQFF	TGTGCCAGCAGCCAAGTTAGGGACAATGAGCAGTTCTTC
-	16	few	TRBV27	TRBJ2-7	CASSPRPGLISYEQYF	TGTGCCAGCAGTCCCCGACCGGGACTGATATCCTACGAGCAGTACTTC
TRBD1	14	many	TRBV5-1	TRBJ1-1	CASSATGENTEAFF	TGCGCCAGCAGCGCTACAGGGGAGAACACTGAAGCTTTCTTT
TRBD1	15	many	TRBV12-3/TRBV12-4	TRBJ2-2	CASSLRTGGPGELFF	TGTGCCAGCAGTTTGCGGACAGGGGGACCCGGGGAGCTGTTTTTT
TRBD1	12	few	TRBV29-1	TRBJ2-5	CSVEGQEETQYF	TGCAGCGTCGAGGGACAGGAAGAGACCCAGTACTTC
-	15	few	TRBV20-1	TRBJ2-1	CSARGPRLTYNEQFF	TGCAGTGCTAGAGGCCCCCGGTTAACCTACAATGAGCAGTTCTTC
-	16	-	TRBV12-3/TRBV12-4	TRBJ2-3	CASSHNFAPAADTQYF	TGTGCCAGCAGCCACAACTTTGCACCGGCGGCAGATACGCAGTATTTT
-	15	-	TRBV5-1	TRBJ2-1	CASSLASDSYNEQFF	TGCGCCAGCAGCTTGGCCAGTGATTCCTACAATGAGCAGTTCTTC
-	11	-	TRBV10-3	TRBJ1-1	CAIRGTAEAFF	TGTGCCATCAGGGGGACGGCTGAAGCTTTCTTT
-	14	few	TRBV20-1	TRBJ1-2	CSAFTRGVDYGYTF	TGCAGTGCGTTTACGAGAGGGGTGGACTATGGCTACACCTTC
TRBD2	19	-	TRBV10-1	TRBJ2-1	CASSGITSGASSSYNEQFF	TGCGCCAGCAGTGGGATTACTAGCGGTGCCTCAAGCTCCTACAATGAGCAGTTCTTC
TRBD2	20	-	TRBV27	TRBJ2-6	CASSFSPGLAASSGANVLTF	TGTGCCAGCAGTTTCTCCCCGGGACTAGCGGCGAGCTCTGGGGCCAACGTCCTGACTTTC
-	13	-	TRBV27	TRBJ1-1	CASSPGSITEAFF	TGTGCCAGCAGCCCCGGTTCGATCACTGAAGCTTTCTTT
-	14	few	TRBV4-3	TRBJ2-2	CASSQDLNTGELFF	TGCGCCAGCAGCCAAGATCTCAACACCGGGGAGCTGTTTTTT
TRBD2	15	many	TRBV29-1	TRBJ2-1	CSAPTLAGVNNEQFF	TGCAGCGCGCCAACTTTAGCGGGAGTTAACAATGAGCAGTTCTTC
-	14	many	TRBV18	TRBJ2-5	CASSPMADQETQYF	TGTGCCAGCTCACCAATGGCAGACCAAGAGACCCAGTACTTC
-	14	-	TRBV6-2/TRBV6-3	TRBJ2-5	CASTLPGLTETQYF	TGTGCCAGCACTCTTCCGGGACTCACAGAGACCCAGTACTTC
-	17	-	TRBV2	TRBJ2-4	CASSEARVLGAKNIQYF	TGTGCCAGCAGTGAAGCGCGTGTGCTCGGGGCCAAAAACATTCAGTACTTC